This TCR beta chain derives from a study of a mutant IDH1 vaccine in newly diagnosed glioma. Turning to the study itself: Treated individuals were about 62% male and 37.5% female, averaging roughly 38 years of age. Earlier treatment was radiotherapy, temozolomide, or both, with most getting both.

This sample's time point: week 47, end of study. Every vaccination contained 300 ug of the mutant IDH1 20-mer peptide and was paired with topical imiquimod. Germline CDR1 is SEHNR and CDR2 is FQNEAQ (reference sequence). The CDR3 runs to 12 residues. V was cut by 5 bases and J by 3 bases, with 5 bases left in between. Worth noting for this clone: Antigen specificity is unknown.

Profiling relied on immunoSEQ multiplex PCR, and the TCRdb table lists in-frame clones only, not all of them. The sample shows around 84,000 clones, 70% to 90% of them seen only once. This chain connects TRBV7-9 to TRBJ1-3; D call uncertain. The receptor was isolated from a man aged 40-55 years with glioma. This specimen was PBMCs, taken from a glioma patient whose treatment included an IDH1 peptide vaccine. CDR3 in DNA: TGTGCCAGCAGCGAACATGGAAACACCATATATTTT. It is translated as CASSEHGNTIYF.